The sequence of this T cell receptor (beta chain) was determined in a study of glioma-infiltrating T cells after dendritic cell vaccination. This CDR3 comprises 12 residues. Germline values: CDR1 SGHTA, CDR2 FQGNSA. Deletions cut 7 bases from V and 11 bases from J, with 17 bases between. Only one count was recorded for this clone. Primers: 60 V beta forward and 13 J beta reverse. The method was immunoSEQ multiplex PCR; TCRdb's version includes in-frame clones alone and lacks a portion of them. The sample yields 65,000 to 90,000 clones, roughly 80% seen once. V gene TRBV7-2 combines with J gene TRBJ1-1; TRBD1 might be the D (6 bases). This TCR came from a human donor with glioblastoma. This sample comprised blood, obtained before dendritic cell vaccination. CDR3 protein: CASNKQGHAAFF. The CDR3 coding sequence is TGTGCCAGCAACAAACAGGGTCACGCGGCTTTCTTT.